This TCR beta chain was captured in a study of blood T cell repertoires in COVID-19. Overall study context: Acute and convalescent COVID-19 samples came from the United States, Italy and Spain. Sample material is recorded as cDNA or gDNA derived from T cells, B-cell-depleted T cells, or PBMCs.

The CDR3 is 18 amino acids. The method was immunoSEQ multiplex PCR; TCRdb's version includes in-frame clones alone and lacks a portion of them. This sample has some 290,000 clones, with around 90% found just once. This sequence originates from a woman between 40 and 55 years old with acute COVID-19. The chain combines TRBV21-1 with TRBJ1-4; the table gives TRBD1 as D, unverified against the DNA. TRBV21-1 is labeled a pseudogene. Sequencing was done on a sample of PBMCs or T cells enriched from blood (not recorded which). The CDR3 sequence: CASSQRGQGRPSNEKLFF. CDR3 sequence (DNA): TGTGCCAGCAGCCAAAGGGGGCAGGGGCGGCCCTCTAATGAAAAACTGTTTTTT.